This T cell receptor beta chain was recorded in a study of Graves' ophthalmopathy and Graves' hyperthyroidism. Ophthalmopathy-affected donors exhibited moderate-to-severe activity, CAS ≥3, NOSPECS ≥4, and duration under 3 months. Thyroid ultrasound, orbital computed tomography, TRAb, serum thyroxine and clinical symptoms formed the basis of diagnosis. The authors amplified TCR beta CDR3 regions, and they did so from RNA transcripts for repertoire sequencing. HTBI-primed RT-PCR formed the first round, and a multiplex PCR formed the second. TCRdb itself ran the multiplex PCR reads through MiXCR, one entry per CDR3 protein. The table lists about 660,000 distinct CDR3 sequences, over 40% of them singletons. V gave up 3 bases and J gave up 8 bases; unmatched junction bases: 4. The CDR3 sequence is 14 residues long. Germline V gene sequence: CDR1 LNHNV, CDR2 YYDKDF (reference sequence). In its sample, this clonotype was seen many times. Antigen: not known.

Findings of the study overall: Progression of ophthalmopathy was predicted by the model with around 68% sensitivity and under 75% specificity.

The chain combines TRBV15 with TRBJ1-6, with 7 bases identical to TRBD1. The clonotype comes from an adult man with Graves' ophthalmopathy. Material: peripheral blood. CDR3 protein: CATSRDRLYSPLHF. The DNA for the CDR3 is TGTGCCACCAGCAGGGACAGGCTATATTCACCCCTCCACTTT.